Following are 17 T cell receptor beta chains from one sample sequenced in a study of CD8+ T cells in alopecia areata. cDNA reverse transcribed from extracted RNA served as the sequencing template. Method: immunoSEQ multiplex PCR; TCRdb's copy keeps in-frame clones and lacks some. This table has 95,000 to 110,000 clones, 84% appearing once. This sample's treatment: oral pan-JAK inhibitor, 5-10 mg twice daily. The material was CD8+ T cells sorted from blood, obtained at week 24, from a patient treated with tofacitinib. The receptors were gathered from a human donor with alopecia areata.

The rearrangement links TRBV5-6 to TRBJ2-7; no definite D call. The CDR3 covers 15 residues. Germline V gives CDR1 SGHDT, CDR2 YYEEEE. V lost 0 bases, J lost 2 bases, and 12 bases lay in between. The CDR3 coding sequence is TGTGCCAGCAGCTTGGTCAGACTGACACCCTACGAGCAGTACTTC. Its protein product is CASSLVRLTPYEQYF. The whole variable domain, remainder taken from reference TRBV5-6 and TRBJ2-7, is DAGVTQSPTHLIKTRGQQVTLRCSPKSGHDTVSWYQQALGQGPQFIFQYYEEEERQRGNFPDRFSGHQFPNYSSELNVNALLLGDSALYLCASSLVRLTPYEQYFGPGTRLTVT.

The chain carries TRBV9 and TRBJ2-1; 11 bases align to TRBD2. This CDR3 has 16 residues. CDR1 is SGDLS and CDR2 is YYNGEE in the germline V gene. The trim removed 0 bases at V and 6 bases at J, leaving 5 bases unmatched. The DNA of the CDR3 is TGTGCCAGCAGCGTAGGACTAGCGGGGATCACCAATGAGCAGTTCTTC. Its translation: CASSVGLAGITNEQFF.

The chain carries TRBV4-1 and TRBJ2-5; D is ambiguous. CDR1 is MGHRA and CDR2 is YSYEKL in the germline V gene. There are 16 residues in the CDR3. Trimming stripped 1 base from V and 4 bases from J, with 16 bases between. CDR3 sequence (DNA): TGCGCCAGCAGCCAAGCGTTCGCCGCTAAATCAGAGACCCAGTACTTC. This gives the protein CASSQAFAAKSETQYF.

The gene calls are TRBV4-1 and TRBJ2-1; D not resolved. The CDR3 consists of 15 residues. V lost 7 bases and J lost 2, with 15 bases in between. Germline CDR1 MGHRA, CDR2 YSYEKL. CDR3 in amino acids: CASNTDGGAYNEQFF. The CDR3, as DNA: TGCGCCAGCAACACCGATGGCGGAGCCTACAATGAGCAGTTCTTC.

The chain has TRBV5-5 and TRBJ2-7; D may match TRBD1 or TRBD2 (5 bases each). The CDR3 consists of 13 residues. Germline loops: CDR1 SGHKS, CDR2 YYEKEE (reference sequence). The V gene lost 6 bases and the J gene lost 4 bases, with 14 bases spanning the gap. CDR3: CASTPGRIYEQYF. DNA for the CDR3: TGTGCCAGCACCCCGGGACGGATATACGAGCAGTACTTC.

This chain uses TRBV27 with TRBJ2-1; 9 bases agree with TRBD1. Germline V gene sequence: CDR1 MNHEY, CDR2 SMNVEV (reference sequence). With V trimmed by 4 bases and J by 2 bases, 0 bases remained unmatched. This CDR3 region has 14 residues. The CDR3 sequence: CASSYRGPYNEQFF. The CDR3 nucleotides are TGTGCCAGCAGTTACAGGGGGCCCTACAATGAGCAGTTCTTC.

The CDR3 DNA is TGCGCCAGCAGCGAGGACAGGGTGGGTGAAAAACTGTTTTTT. This sequence encodes CASSEDRVGEKLFF. The V gene is TRBV4-1, the J gene TRBJ1-4, with 8 bases that match TRBD1. CDR1 is MGHRA and CDR2 is YSYEKL in the germline V gene. The CDR3 runs to 14 residues. Losses at the gene ends were 5 bases for V and 7 bases for J; bases not matched to a gene: 6.

CDR3: CASSPSEARGWVKNIQYF. Written as DNA, the CDR3 is TGTGCCAGCAGCCCCTCGGAGGCCCGGGGCTGGGTTAAAAACATTCAGTACTTC. This chain connects TRBV7-9 to TRBJ2-4; the D gene could be TRBD1 or TRBD2 (5 bases each). CDR1 and CDR2 (germline): SEHNR, FQNEAQ (reference sequence). The CDR3 runs to 18 residues. Trimming left V 5 bases short and J 4 bases short, with 24 bases between.

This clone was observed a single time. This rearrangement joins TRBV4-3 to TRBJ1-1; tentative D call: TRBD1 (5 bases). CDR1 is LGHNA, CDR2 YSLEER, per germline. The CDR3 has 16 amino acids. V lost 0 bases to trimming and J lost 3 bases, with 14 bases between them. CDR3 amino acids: CASSQDLGGDDTEAFF. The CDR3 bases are TGCGCCAGCAGCCAAGATTTGGGGGGGGATGACACTGAAGCTTTCTTT.

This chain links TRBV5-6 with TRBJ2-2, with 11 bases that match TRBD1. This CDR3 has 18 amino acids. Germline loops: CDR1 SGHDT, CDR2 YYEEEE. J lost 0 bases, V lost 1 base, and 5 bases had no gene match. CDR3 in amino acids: CASSLTGQGESNTGELFF. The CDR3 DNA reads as TGTGCCAGCAGCTTGACGGGACAGGGGGAATCGAACACCGGGGAGCTGTTTTTT. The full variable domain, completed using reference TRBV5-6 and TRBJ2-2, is DAGVTQSPTHLIKTRGQQVTLRCSPKSGHDTVSWYQQALGQGPQFIFQYYEEEERQRGNFPDRFSGHQFPNYSSELNVNALLLGDSALYLCASSLTGQGESNTGELFFGEGSRLTVL.

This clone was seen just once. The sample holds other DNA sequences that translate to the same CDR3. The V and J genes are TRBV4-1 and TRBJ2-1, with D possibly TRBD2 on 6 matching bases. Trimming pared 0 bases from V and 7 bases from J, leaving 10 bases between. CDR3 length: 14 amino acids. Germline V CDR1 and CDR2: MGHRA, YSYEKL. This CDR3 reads CASSQDLAGNEQFF. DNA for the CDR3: TGCGCCAGCAGCCAAGATCTGGCGGGGAATGAGCAGTTCTTC.

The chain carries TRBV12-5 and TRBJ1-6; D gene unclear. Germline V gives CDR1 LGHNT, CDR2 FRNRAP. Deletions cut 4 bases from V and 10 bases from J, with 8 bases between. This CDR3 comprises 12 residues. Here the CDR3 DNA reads TGTGCTAGTGGTTCCCCCGGGTCACCCCTCCACTTT. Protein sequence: CASGSPGSPLHF. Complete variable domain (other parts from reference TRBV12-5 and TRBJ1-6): DARVTQTPRHKVTEMGQEVTMRCQPILGHNTVFWYRQTMMQGLELLAYFRNRAPLDDSGMPKDRFSAEMPDATLATLKIQPSEPRDSAVYFCASGSPGSPLHFGNGTRLTVT.

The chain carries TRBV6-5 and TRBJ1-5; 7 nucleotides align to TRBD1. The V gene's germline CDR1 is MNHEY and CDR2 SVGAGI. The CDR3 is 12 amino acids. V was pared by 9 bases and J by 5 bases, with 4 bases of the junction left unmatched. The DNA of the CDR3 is TGTGCCAGTCGGACAGGTTATCAGCCCCAGCATTTT. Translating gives CASRTGYQPQHF.

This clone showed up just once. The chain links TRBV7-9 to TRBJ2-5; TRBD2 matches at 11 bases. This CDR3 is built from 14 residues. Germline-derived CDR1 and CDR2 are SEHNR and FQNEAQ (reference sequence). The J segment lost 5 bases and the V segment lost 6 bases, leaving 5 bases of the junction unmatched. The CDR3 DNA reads TGTGCCAGCAGTAGTACTAGCGGGGGTGAGACCCAGTACTTC. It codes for CASSSTSGGETQYF.

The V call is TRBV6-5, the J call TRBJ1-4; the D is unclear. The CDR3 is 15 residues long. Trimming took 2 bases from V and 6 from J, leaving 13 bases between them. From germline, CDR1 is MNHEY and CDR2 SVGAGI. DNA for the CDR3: TGTGCCAGCAGTTACGGAACGGGGAGGGATGAAAAACTGTTTTTT. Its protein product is CASSYGTGRDEKLFF.

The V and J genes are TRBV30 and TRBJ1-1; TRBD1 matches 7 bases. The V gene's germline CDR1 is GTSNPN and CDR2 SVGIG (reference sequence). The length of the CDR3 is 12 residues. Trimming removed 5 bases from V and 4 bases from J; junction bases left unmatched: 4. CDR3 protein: CAWEHRGTEAFF. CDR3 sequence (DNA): TGTGCCTGGGAACACAGGGGCACTGAAGCTTTCTTT.

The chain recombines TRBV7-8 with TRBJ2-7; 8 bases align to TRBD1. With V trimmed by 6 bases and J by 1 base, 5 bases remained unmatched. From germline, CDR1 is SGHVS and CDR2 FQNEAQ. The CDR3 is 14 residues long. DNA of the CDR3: TGTGCCAGCAGGACGACAGGGGAATCCTACGAGCAGTACTTC. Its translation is CASRTTGESYEQYF.